The present T cell receptor beta chain was sequenced within a study of shared clonotypes between healthy human individuals. Study-wide results and caveats: Shared across a few donors were 4% to 5% of the naive CD4 clonotypes.

Terminally differentiated effector memory CD45RA+ cells were excluded by CCR7 positive selection of CD45RO-negative cells. Among the donors, all were Caucasian adults who lived in Nashville, Tennessee. The test was conducted at deep level. Sequencing used immunoSEQ multiplex PCR; TCRdb keeps in-frame clones, though not all of them. The sample comprises about 2 million clones, roughly 94% of which are singletons, and roughly 1.1% rests with the top ten. The length of the CDR3 is 16 residues. CDR1 is SGHAT, CDR2 FQNNGV, per germline. The V gene lost 1 base and the J gene lost 1 base, with 10 bases spanning the gap. Details on this clone: Antigen: not known.

Sequencing used naive CD8+ T cells sorted from blood. The receptor was derived from a man aged 18 to 29 in good health. The gene calls are TRBV11-2 and TRBJ2-2; a possible D gene is TRBD2 (6 bases). The CDR3: CASSLVGDLNTGELFF. CDR3 nucleotide sequence: TGTGCCAGCAGCTTAGTAGGGGACTTGAACACCGGGGAGCTGTTTTTT.